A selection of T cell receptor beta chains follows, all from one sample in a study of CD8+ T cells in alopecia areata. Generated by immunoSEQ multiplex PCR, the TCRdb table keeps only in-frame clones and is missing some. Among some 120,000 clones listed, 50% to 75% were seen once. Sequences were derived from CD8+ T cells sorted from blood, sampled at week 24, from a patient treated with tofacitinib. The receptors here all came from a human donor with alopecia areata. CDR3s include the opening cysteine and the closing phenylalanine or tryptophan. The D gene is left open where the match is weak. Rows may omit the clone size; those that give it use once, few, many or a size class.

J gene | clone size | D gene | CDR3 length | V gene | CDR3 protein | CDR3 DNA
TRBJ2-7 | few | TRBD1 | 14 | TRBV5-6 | CASSFQGAAYEQYF | TGTGCCAGCAGCTTTCAGGGGGCCGCCTACGAGCAGTACTTC
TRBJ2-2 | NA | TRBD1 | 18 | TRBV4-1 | CASSHRGAGQGGTGELFF | TGCGCCAGCAGCCACCGGGGAGCGGGACAGGGGGGCACCGGGGAGCTGTTTTTT
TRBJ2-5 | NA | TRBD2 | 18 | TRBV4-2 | CASSQDPIAGGRGETQYF | TGTGCCAGCAGCCAAGATCCAATAGCGGGGGGCCGGGGAGAGACCCAGTACTTC
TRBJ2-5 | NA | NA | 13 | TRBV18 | CASSPLGEETQYF | TGTGCCAGCTCACCCCTGGGAGAAGAGACCCAGTACTTC
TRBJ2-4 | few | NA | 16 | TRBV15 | CATSRDLAQHKNIQYF | TGTGCCACCAGCAGAGATCTCGCACAGCACAAAAACATTCAGTACTTC
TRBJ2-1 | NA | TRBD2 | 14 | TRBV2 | CASSEHAGGPEQFF | TGTGCCAGCAGTGAACACGCGGGGGGGCCTGAGCAGTTCTTC
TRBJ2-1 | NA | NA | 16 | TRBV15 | CATSTQDSYSYNEQFF | TGTGCCACCAGCACCCAGGACTCCTACTCCTACAATGAGCAGTTCTTC
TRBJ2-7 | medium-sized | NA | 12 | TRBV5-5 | CASSLIGYEQYF | TGTGCCAGCAGCTTGATCGGATACGAGCAGTACTTC
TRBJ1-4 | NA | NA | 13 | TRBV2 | CASRGGGEEKLFF | TGTGCCAGCAGAGGCGGGGGAGAGGAAAAACTGTTTTTT
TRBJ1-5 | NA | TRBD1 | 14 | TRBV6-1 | CASSSGQVNQPQHF | TGTGCCAGCAGTTCTGGACAGGTGAATCAGCCCCAGCATTTT
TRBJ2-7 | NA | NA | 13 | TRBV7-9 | CASSLTESYEQYF | TGTGCCAGCAGCTTAACTGAATCCTACGAGCAGTACTTC
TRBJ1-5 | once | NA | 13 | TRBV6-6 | CASSYSTDQPQHF | TGTGCCAGCAGTTACTCGACTGATCAGCCCCAGCATTTT
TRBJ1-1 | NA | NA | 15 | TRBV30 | CAWSVGAGMNTEAFF | TGTGCCTGGAGTGTCGGGGCAGGGATGAACACTGAAGCTTTCTTT
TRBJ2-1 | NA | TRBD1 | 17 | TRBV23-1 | CASKPDRVERYGDEQFF | TGCGCCAGCAAACCCGACAGGGTAGAACGGTACGGTGATGAGCAGTTCTTC
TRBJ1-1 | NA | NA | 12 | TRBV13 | CASSQPDTEAFF | TGTGCCAGCAGCCAGCCAGACACTGAAGCTTTCTTT
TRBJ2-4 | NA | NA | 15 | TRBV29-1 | CSVENPSVGKNIQYF | TGCAGCGTTGAAAACCCCAGCGTCGGAAAAAACATTCAGTACTTC
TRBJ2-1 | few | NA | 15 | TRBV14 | CASSDRLQGYNEQFF | TGTGCCAGCAGCGACCGACTCCAGGGCTACAATGAGCAGTTCTTC
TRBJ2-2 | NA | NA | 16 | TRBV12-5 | CAITVGASPNTGELFF | TGTGCTATTACGGTGGGGGCATCCCCGAACACCGGGGAGCTGTTTTTT
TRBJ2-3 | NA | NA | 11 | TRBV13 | CASSFSDTQYF | TGTGCCAGCAGCTTCTCCGATACGCAGTATTTT
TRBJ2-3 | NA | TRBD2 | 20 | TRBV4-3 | CASSPFGSGGTTRATDTQYF | TGCGCCAGCAGCCCCTTTGGTAGCGGGGGGACCACCCGTGCCACAGATACGCAGTATTTT
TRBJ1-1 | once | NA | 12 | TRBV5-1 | CASRSDSTEAFF | TGCGCCAGCAGGTCGGACAGCACTGAAGCTTTCTTT
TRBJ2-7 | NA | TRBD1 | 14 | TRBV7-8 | CASSWDRASYEQYF | TGTGCCAGCAGCTGGGACAGGGCCTCCTACGAGCAGTACTTC
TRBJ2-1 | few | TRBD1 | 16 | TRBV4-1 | CASSHPGQGLYNEQFF | TGCGCCAGCAGCCACCCCGGACAGGGGCTCTACAATGAGCAGTTCTTC
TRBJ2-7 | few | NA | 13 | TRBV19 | CASSMGASYEQYF | TGTGCCAGTAGTATGGGGGCGAGCTACGAGCAGTACTTC
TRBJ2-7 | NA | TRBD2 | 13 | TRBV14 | CASRPGTSYEQYF | TGTGCCAGCAGGCCTGGGACTAGCTACGAGCAGTACTTC
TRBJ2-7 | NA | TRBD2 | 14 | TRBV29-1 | CSVELLAGGYEQYF | TGCAGCGTTGAATTACTAGCGGGGGGTTACGAGCAGTACTTC
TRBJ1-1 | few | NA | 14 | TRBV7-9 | CASSVGVMGTEAFF | TGTGCCAGCAGCGTAGGGGTCATGGGCACTGAAGCTTTCTTT